These T cell receptor beta chains were read from a single sample in a study of neurological immune-mediated disorders. TCRdb called the 5' RACE reads again in MiXCR, with one record for every CDR3 protein. This sample yields about 79,000 distinct CDR3 sequences, of which roughly 15% are seen a single time; roughly 6.8% belongs to the top ten. Sequences were obtained from PBMCs. The receptors were sampled from a woman aged 45-65 years in good health. The CDR3 runs from the conserved cysteine through the conserved F or W. Fields, in order: clone size, D gene, V gene, J gene, CDR3 DNA, CDR3 protein. A D gene is named only where the DNA matches it firmly. Some rows have no size entry. The others give once, few or many, or a class for an expanded clone.

many,TRBD2,TRBV20-1,TRBJ2-3,TGCAGTGCTACCCTAGCGGGAGTAGATACGCAGTATTTT,CSATLAGVDTQYF
many,TRBD2,TRBV20-1,TRBJ2-1,TGCAGTGCAAGACTAGCGGTCTCCCAGGAGCACAATGAGCAGTTCTTC,CSARLAVSQEHNEQFF
many,TRBD2,TRBV7-7,TRBJ2-1,TGTGCCAGCAGTCAGGGAGGGCAAGTTAACAATGAGCAGTTCTTC,CASSQGGQVNNEQFF
many,NA,TRBV27,TRBJ2-1,TGTGCCAGCAGTTTAGGGCTAGCGTGGTTCTTC,CASSLGLAWFF
many,NA,TRBV12-3/TRBV12-4,TRBJ2-2,TGTGCCAGCAGTCCCTCCAGGAGAACCGGGGAGCTGTTTTTT,CASSPSRRTGELFF
many,NA,TRBV29-1,TRBJ2-7,TGCAGCGTCACCAGGGCTGACTACGAGCAGTACTTC,CSVTRADYEQYF
many,NA,TRBV10-3,TRBJ1-5,TGTGCCATCAGTGAGTTGGGGAGTCAGGATCAGCCCCAGCATTTT,CAISELGSQDQPQHF
many,NA,TRBV12-3/TRBV12-4,TRBJ1-6,TGTGCCAGCAGCCTGCAAGGGGGAGGGAATTCACCCCTCCACTTT,CASSLQGGGNSPLHF
many,TRBD1,TRBV3-1,TRBJ2-5,TGTGCCAGCAGCCCCGGGACAGGGGGCGCAGAGACCCAGTACTTC,CASSPGTGGAETQYF
many,NA,TRBV15,TRBJ1-4,TGTGCCACCAGCAGAGACGAAAAACTGTTTTTT,CATSRDEKLFF
many,NA,TRBV10-3,TRBJ2-1,TGTGCCATCAGGGAAACGGGGGGCAAGTACAATGAGCAGTTCTTC,CAIRETGGKYNEQFF
many,TRBD1,TRBV5-1,TRBJ2-7,TGCGCCAGCAGCTTAAGGACAGGAGAAATATACGAGCAGTACTTC,CASSLRTGEIYEQYF
many,TRBD1,TRBV28,TRBJ1-4,TGTGCCAGCAGTTCACCTTCCGGGACAGGGGATGAAAAACTGTTTTTT,CASSSPSGTGDEKLFF
many,NA,TRBV5-1,TRBJ2-1,TGCGCCAGCAGCTGGGGACTTTTCAGCAACAATGAGCAGTTCTTC,CASSWGLFSNNEQFF
many,NA,TRBV2,TRBJ2-4,TGTGCCAGCAGGGAGGGTGAATTGCGAAACATTCAGTACTTC,CASREGELRNIQYF
many,NA,TRBV20-1,TRBJ2-1,TGCAGTGCTAGAGACCCGCGACAAGACCCGAATGAGCAGTTCTTC,CSARDPRQDPNEQFF
many,TRBD2,TRBV24-1,TRBJ2-1,TGTGCCACCAGTGATGATGGGACTAGCGGAGACTCCTACAATGAGCAGTTCTTC,CATSDDGTSGDSYNEQFF
many,TRBD1,TRBV11-2,TRBJ1-1,TGTGCCAGCAGCTTACAGGGGGTTGGCACTGAAGCTTTCTTT,CASSLQGVGTEAFF
many,TRBD1,TRBV20-1,TRBJ2-7,TGCAGTGCTCCCAGACAGGGGTACTACGAGCAGTACTTC,CSAPRQGYYEQYF
many,NA,TRBV5-1,TRBJ2-3,TGCGCCAGCTCCCTGGTAGATACGCAGTATTTT,CASSLVDTQYF
many,NA,TRBV5-1,TRBJ2-2,TGCGCCAGCAGCTTGGCCTGGGGTACAGCGACGGACCCCGGGGAGCTGTTTTTT,CASSLAWGTATDPGELFF
NA,NA,TRBV28,TRBJ2-7,TGTGCCAGCAGGACCAGGGTACCCTACGAGCAGTACTTC,CASRTRVPYEQYF
many,TRBD1,TRBV27,TRBJ1-5,TGTGCCAGCAGTCCCGACAGGGGAGATAGCAATCAGCCCCAGCATTTT,CASSPDRGDSNQPQHF
many,NA,TRBV7-9,TRBJ2-7,TGTGCCAGCAGCTTATTGACCTACGAGCAGTACTTC,CASSLLTYEQYF
NA,TRBD1,TRBV5-1,TRBJ2-3,TGCGCCAGCAGGCCCCAAGGGACAGCCACGTCGGATACGCAGTATTTT,CASRPQGTATSDTQYF
many,NA,TRBV6-5,TRBJ2-2,TGTGCCAGCAGTTACTTCTCCAGGGGTTCCGGGGAGCTGTTTTTT,CASSYFSRGSGELFF
many,TRBD2,TRBV20-1,TRBJ2-5,TGCAGTGCTAGAGATTTTCGGGGGGACCAAGAGACCCAGTACTTC,CSARDFRGDQETQYF
NA,TRBD1,TRBV15,TRBJ2-2,TGTACCACCAGCAGAAATCAGGGGGCGAGGTGGGGACCCGTTTTT,CTTSRNQGARWGPVF
many,NA,TRBV20-1,TRBJ2-7,TGCAGCACACCCCGCTCGAGCTCCTACGAGCAGTACTTC,CSTPRSSSYEQYF
many,NA,TRBV7-2,TRBJ2-3,TGTGCCAGCACCAACCCACGCGGGCCTCCCATTGATACGCAGTATTTT,CASTNPRGPPIDTQYF
many,NA,TRBV29-1,TRBJ1-1,TGCAGCGGAGTTAACAGGAACACTGAAGCTTTCTTT,CSGVNRNTEAFF
NA,NA,TRBV28,TRBJ1-5,TGTGCCAGCAGTTGGGGACATGGCAATCATCCCCAGCATTTT,CASSWGHGNHPQHF
many,NA,TRBV12-3/TRBV12-4,TRBJ2-1,TGTGCCAGCACCTCTGGCGTAGACAATGAGCAGTTCTTC,CASTSGVDNEQFF
many,NA,TRBV12-3/TRBV12-4,TRBJ2-6,TGTGCCAGCAGTCTAGGGCCTGGGGCCAACGTCCTGACTTTC,CASSLGPGANVLTF
many,NA,TRBV5-1,TRBJ2-1,TGCGCCAGCAGCTTAGTAGCTGGGAACAATGAGCAGTTCTTC,CASSLVAGNNEQFF
many,TRBD2,TRBV29-1,TRBJ2-7,TGCAGCGTTCAAGGACTAGCGGACGGATACGAGCAGTACTTC,CSVQGLADGYEQYF
once,NA,TRBV7-2,TRBJ2-7,TGTGTCAGCACTCGAGCCTGGTACGAGCAGTACTTC,CVSTRAWYEQYF
many,NA,TRBV7-8,TRBJ1-3,TGTGCCAGCAGCTTAGTTGCGGGTTCTGGAAACACCATATATTTT,CASSLVAGSGNTIYF
many,NA,TRBV29-1,TRBJ1-3,TGCAGCGTTGTACAGGGTAACTCTGGAAACACCATATATTTT,CSVVQGNSGNTIYF
NA,NA,TRBV3-1,TRBJ2-2,TGTGCCAGCAGCCAAGACAGTCTGCGGACTCTGAACACCGGGGAGCTGTTTTTT,CASSQDSLRTLNTGELFF
NA,TRBD1,TRBV5-1,TRBJ2-1,TGCGCCAGCAGCTCGCAACCGGGACAGGGACACAATGAGCAGTTCTTC,CASSSQPGQGHNEQFF
many,TRBD2,TRBV5-1,TRBJ2-5,TGCGCCAGCAGCGCCTCTAGCGGGAGGGCCCGAGAGACCCAGTACTTC,CASSASSGRARETQYF
many,TRBD2,TRBV28,TRBJ2-1,TGTGCCAGCAGTAGAACTAGCGGGATGGGATCCTCCTACAATGAGCAGTTCTTC,CASSRTSGMGSSYNEQFF
many,TRBD2,TRBV28,TRBJ2-1,TGTGCCAGCAGTTCCCCAGGGACTAGCGGGGACAATGAGCAGTTCTTC,CASSSPGTSGDNEQFF
many,TRBD2,TRBV10-3,TRBJ2-7,TGTGCCACCCGGACTAGCGGGGGTGACTCCTACGAGCAGTACTTC,CATRTSGGDSYEQYF
many,NA,TRBV24-1,TRBJ2-7,TGTGCCACCAGTGATTTGCAGGGATACGAGCAGTACTTC,CATSDLQGYEQYF
NA,NA,TRBV5-8,TRBJ1-5,TGTGCCAGCAGCTTGGCCCAGACGGCGTATAGCAATCAGCCCCAGCATTTT,CASSLAQTAYSNQPQHF
NA,TRBD2,TRBV5-1,TRBJ2-2,TGCGCCAGCAGCCCTGGACTAGCGGGAGAGTTCACCGGGGAGCTGTTTTTT,CASSPGLAGEFTGELFF
many,NA,TRBV20-1,TRBJ2-3,TGCAGTGCTAGACTGGCGGTAGATACGCAGTATTTT,CSARLAVDTQYF
many,NA,TRBV11-2,TRBJ2-7,TGTGCCAGCAGCCGAAACTACGAGCAGTACTTC,CASSRNYEQYF
many,NA,TRBV9,TRBJ1-1,TGTGCCAGCAGCGTAGACCTATCGGGCAGACACGCTTTCTTT,CASSVDLSGRHAFF